Detailed here is one TCR beta chain. The antigen is unknown. Trimming took off 2 bases at V and 2 bases at J, with 9 bases between the two ends. CDR1 and CDR2 (germline): SGHDT, YYEEEE. The CDR3 sequence is 14 residues long. This sample was taken from a study of shared clonotypes between healthy human individuals. Study information: The plates for each donor numbered three CD4 naive, three CD4 memory, two CD8 naive and one CD8 memory.

CD45RO-negative, CCR7-selected cells formed the naive CD8 fraction, which excluded terminally differentiated effector memory CD45RA+ cells. Replicate sorted-subset PCRs were loaded with around 210 ng DNA, 31,000 or so T cell genomes. Profiled with immunoSEQ multiplex PCR; TCRdb holds only in-frame clones, not every one. Of roughly 2.1 million clones in the sample, 93% were seen once. General study points: It was the non-shared clonotypes that had lower generation probabilities than clonotypes shared by all four donors.

The gene calls are TRBV5-6 and TRBJ2-3; D might be TRBD2 (5 bases). What was sequenced was naive CD8+ T cells from PBMCs. The source is a man in his late teens or twenties in good health. Some clones in this sample may be carry-over from other donors' samples. CDR3 nucleotide sequence: TGTGCCAGCAGCTTAGGGAGCTACACAGATACGCAGTATTTT. Translated, it gives CASSLGSYTDTQYF.